The T cell receptor beta chain described here comes from a study of blood T cell repertoires in COVID-19. Study context: Italy, Spain and the United States were the sources of the convalescent and acute COVID-19 samples.

Germline CDR1 reads KGHSH; CDR2 reads LQKENI. There are 16 residues in the CDR3. The ends lost 4 bases at V and 4 bases at J; junction bases unmatched: 7. Method: immunoSEQ multiplex PCR; TCRdb's copy keeps in-frame clones and lacks some. The sample contains more than 150,000 clones, approximately 86% of which appear only once. The chain uses TRBV18 and TRBJ1-2, with 12 bases fitting TRBD1. The receptor was derived from a man in his sixties with acute or convalescent COVID-19. Sequencing was performed on peripheral blood. The CDR3 DNA is TGTGCCAGCTCACAAGCCGGGACAGGGGGCAGCTATGGCTACACCTTC. Its protein is CASSQAGTGGSYGYTF.